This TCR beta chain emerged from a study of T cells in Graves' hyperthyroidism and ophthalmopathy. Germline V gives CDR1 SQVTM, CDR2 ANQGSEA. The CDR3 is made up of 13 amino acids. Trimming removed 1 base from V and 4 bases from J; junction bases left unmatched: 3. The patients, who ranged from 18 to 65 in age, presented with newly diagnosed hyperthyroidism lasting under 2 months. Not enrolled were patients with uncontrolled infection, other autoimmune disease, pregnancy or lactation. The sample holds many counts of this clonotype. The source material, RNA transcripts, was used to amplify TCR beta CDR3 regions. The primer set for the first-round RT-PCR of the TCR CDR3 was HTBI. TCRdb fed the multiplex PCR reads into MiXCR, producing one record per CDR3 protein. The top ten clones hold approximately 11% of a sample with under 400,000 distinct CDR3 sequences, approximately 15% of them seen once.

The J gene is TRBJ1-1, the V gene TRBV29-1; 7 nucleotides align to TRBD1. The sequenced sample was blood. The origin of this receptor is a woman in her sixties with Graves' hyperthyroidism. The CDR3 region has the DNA TGCAGCGTTGAAGGGCAGGGGGGCACTGAAGCTTTCTTT. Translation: CSVEGQGGTEAFF.